This T cell receptor beta chain was identified in a study of cytomegalovirus exposure and HLA in healthy donors. General study findings and limits: The availability of immune exposure information extended only to CMV serostatus. The listing of roughly 160 TCR beta chains classed them as cytomegalovirus-associated. TCR beta sequences reportedly predicted most subjects' HLA-A and HLA-B alleles accurately.

This PCR relied on a set of 60 Vbeta primers and 13 Jbeta primers. TCRdb's table, derived via immunoSEQ multiplex PCR, lists solely in-frame clones and lacks some. The repertoire has about 160,000 clones, about 72% of them found once; the top ten carry more than 3.5%. The CDR3 is 15 amino acids. V was trimmed by 7 bases and J by 2 bases, leaving 15 bases between them. The germline V gene encodes CDR1 MNHEY and CDR2 SVGAGI. For this clone: Its antigen is not identified.

The rearrangement links TRBV6-5 to TRBJ2-1, with a weak D call TRBD2 (6 bases). The specimen sequenced was PBMCs. This receptor was identified in a man in his thirties or forties in good health and CMV-seropositive. The CDR3 coding sequence is TGTGCCAGCACCCCCGGGGGTGTGACCTACAATGAGCAGTTCTTC. This gives the protein CASTPGGVTYNEQFF.